Below are 12 T cell receptor beta chains sequenced from a single sample in a study of OX40 agonist ivuxolimab in advanced cancers. Clones were read by immunoSEQ multiplex PCR, and TCRdb kept only the in-frame ones, dropping some. The sample has 75,000 to 100,000 clones; around 90% are singletons. Sequencing was performed on CD4+ or CD8+ T cells sorted from blood, taken in a trial of the OX40 agonist ivuxolimab. Every receptor here comes from an adult with an advanced solid tumor such as melanoma, head and neck, liver or kidney cancer.

V gene TRBV7-2 combines with J gene TRBJ1-1; D perhaps matches TRBD1 (5 bases). Germline V gene sequence: CDR1 SGHTA, CDR2 FQGNSA. V lost 3 bases and J 5 bases, leaving 13 bases between the germline ends. The length of the CDR3 is 14 residues. The CDR3 DNA is TGTGCCAGCAGCTTGCTTGGAGGGGCGACTGAAGCTTTCTTT. Protein sequence: CASSLLGGATEAFF. Drawing the rest from reference TRBV7-2 and TRBJ1-1, the complete variable domain is GAGVSQSPSNKVTEKGKDVELRCDPISGHTALYWYRQSLGQGLEFLIYFQGNSAPDKSGLPSDRFSAERTGGSVSTLTIQRTQQEDSAVYLCASSLLGGATEAFFGQGTRLTVV.

This chain connects TRBV4-1 to TRBJ2-7; D gene unclear. Germline V gene data show CDR1 as MGHRA and CDR2 as YSYEKL. This CDR3 is 13 amino acids long. Trimming cost V 1 base and J 4 bases, with 8 bases left between them. The CDR3: CASSQGPAYEQYF. In DNA, the CDR3 is TGCGCCAGCAGCCAAGGGCCTGCTTACGAGCAGTACTTC.

This clone has a handful of counts. The V and J genes are TRBV2 and TRBJ1-6; weak D call: TRBD1 (5 bases). Germline values: CDR1 SNHLY, CDR2 FYNNEI. V dropped 2 bases and J dropped 7 bases, with 12 bases sitting between them. The CDR3 is 15 amino acids. CDR3 DNA sequence: TGTGCCAGCAGTGAATGGGGGACTGAGAATTCACCCCTCCACTTT. Its protein product is CASSEWGTENSPLHF. The full variable domain, its missing parts supplied by reference TRBV2 and TRBJ1-6, is EPEVTQTPSHQVTQMGQEVILRCVPISNHLYFYWYRQILGQKVEFLVSFYNNEISEKSEIFDDQFSVERPDGSNFTLKIRSTKLEDSAMYFCASSEWGTENSPLHFGNGTRLTVT.

A single count supports this clone. This rearrangement joins TRBV5-6 to TRBJ2-7, with D possibly TRBD2 on 6 matching bases. This CDR3 has 13 residues. V dropped 3 bases and J dropped 6 bases, with 13 bases sitting between them. Germline V gene sequence: CDR1 SGHDT, CDR2 YYEEEE. This chain's CDR3 is CASSSGVGGEQYF. The CDR3 region has the DNA TGTGCCAGCAGCTCGGGGGTAGGAGGCGAGCAGTACTTC.

The chain carries TRBV11-2 and TRBJ2-1; D is undetermined. Trimming left V 5 bases short and J 6 bases short, with 8 bases between. In germline, CDR1 is SGHAT, CDR2 FQNNGV. The CDR3 has 12 amino acids. The CDR3 here is CASSLPINEQFF. CDR3 bases: TGTGCCAGCAGCCTACCTATCAATGAGCAGTTCTTC. The complete variable domain, with remaining parts taken from reference TRBV11-2 and TRBJ2-1, reads EAGVAQSPRYKIIEKRQSVAFWCNPISGHATLYWYQQILGQGPKLLIQFQNNGVVDDSQLPKDRFSAERLKGVDSTLKIQPAKLEDSAVYLCASSLPINEQFFGPGTRLTVL.

CDR3 loop: CANLGQGYGYTF. CDR3 nucleotides: TGTGCCAACCTGGGACAGGGCTATGGCTACACCTTC. The V and J genes are TRBV2 and TRBJ1-2; TRBD1 agrees at 9 bases. V lost 10 bases, J lost 4 bases, and 4 bases stayed unmatched. Germline V gene sequence: CDR1 SNHLY, CDR2 FYNNEI. The CDR3 loop spans 12 amino acids.

V usage is TRBV13 and J usage is TRBJ1-1; D might be TRBD1 (5 bases). CDR3 size: 16 residues. V gave up 5 bases and J gave up 7 bases, with 23 bases separating them. CDR1 is PRHDT and CDR2 is FYEKMQ in the germline V gene (reference sequence). CDR3 nucleotide sequence: TGTGCCAGCAGCCGACACTCCCGGGACGGGCCGGTTGAAGCTTTCTTT. Protein product: CASSRHSRDGPVEAFF.

This CDR3 reads CASSTSATGPGANVLTF. The CDR3 region has the DNA TGTGCCAGTAGTACCTCAGCGACAGGGCCGGGGGCCAACGTCCTGACTTTC. The gene calls are TRBV19 and TRBJ2-6; TRBD1 matches at 7 bases. The germline V gene has CDR1 LNHDA and CDR2 SQIVND (reference sequence). The trim removed 4 bases at V and 4 bases at J, leaving 10 bases unmatched. This CDR3 has 17 amino acids.

The V gene is TRBV4-1, the J gene TRBJ1-1, with TRBD1 matching 9 bases. The CDR3 length is 15 residues. Losses at the gene ends were 4 bases for V and 5 bases for J; bases not matched to a gene: 8. Per the germline V gene, CDR1 is MGHRA and CDR2 is YSYEKL. Here the CDR3 reads CASSLTDRGRTEAFF. CDR3 bases: TGCGCCAGCAGCCTTACCGACAGGGGGAGAACTGAAGCTTTCTTT.

V is TRBV5-8 and J is TRBJ2-7; D could derive from TRBD1 or TRBD2 (5 bases each). Deletions cut 4 bases from V and 3 bases from J, with 17 bases between. This CDR3 is built from 15 residues. CDR1 and CDR2 (germline): SGHTS, YDEGEE. CDR3 in amino acids: CASSAPGTEHYEQYF. The DNA of the CDR3 is TGTGCCAGCAGCGCCCCCGGGACCGAGCACTACGAGCAGTACTTC.

This chain joins TRBV2 and TRBJ1-2; D not resolved. From germline, CDR1 is SNHLY and CDR2 FYNNEI. This CDR3 is 14 amino acids long. The germline V and J ends were trimmed by 2 bases and 3 bases, with 10 bases remaining between them. In DNA, the CDR3 is TGTGCCAGCAGTGAAAGGCCCTCCTACTATGGCTACACCTTC. Translated, it gives CASSERPSYYGYTF.

This chain links TRBV7-2 with TRBJ2-5, with D maybe TRBD2 (7 bases). Trimming left V 5 bases short and J 5 bases short, with 18 bases between. Germline CDR1 SGHTA, CDR2 FQGNSA. This CDR3 has 15 amino acids. The CDR3 DNA reads as TGTGCCAGCAGCCCCCGGGGGGCTCTGACGGAGACCCAGTACTTC. Encoded protein: CASSPRGALTETQYF.